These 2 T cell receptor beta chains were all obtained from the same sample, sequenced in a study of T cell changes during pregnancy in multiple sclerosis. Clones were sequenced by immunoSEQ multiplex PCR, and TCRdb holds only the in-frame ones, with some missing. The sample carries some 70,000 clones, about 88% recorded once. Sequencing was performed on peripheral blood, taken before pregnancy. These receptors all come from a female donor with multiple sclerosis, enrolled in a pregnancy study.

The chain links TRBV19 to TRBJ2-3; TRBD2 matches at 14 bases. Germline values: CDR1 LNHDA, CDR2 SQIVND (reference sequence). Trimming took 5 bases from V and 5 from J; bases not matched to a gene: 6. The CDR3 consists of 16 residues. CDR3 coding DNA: TGTGCCAGTAGTCTCCGACTAGCGGGGGGGCAAGATACGCAGTATTTT. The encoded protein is CASSLRLAGGQDTQYF. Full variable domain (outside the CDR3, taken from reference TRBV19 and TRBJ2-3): DGGITQSPKYLFRKEGQNVTLSCEQNLNHDAMYWYRQDPGQGLRLIYYSQIVNDFQKGDIAEGYSVSREKKESFPLTVTSAQKNPTAFYLCASSLRLAGGQDTQYFGPGTRLTVL.

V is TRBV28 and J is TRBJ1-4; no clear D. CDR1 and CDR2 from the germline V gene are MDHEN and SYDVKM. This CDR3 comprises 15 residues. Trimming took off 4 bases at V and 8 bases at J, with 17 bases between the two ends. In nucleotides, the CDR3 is TGTGCCAGCAGTTCCCATGGGGAGTCGAACGAAAAACTGTTTTTT. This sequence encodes CASSSHGESNEKLFF.